Presented here are 2 T cell receptor beta chains from one specimen sequenced in a study of shared clonotypes between healthy human individuals. Libraries were prepared by immunoSEQ multiplex PCR; TCRdb keeps only in-frame clonotypes and omits some of them. The data show about 820,000 clones, approximately 92% seen once. Naive CD8 cells, CD45RO-negative and positively selected for CCR7, excluded terminally differentiated effector memory CD45RA+ cells. Input material: naive CD8+ T cells sorted from blood. The receptors were sampled from a man aged 25 to 45 in good health.

The chain carries TRBV27 and TRBJ2-2, with D tentatively TRBD1 (6 bases). This CDR3 has 16 residues. Between the trimmed V and J ends, which lost 2 bases and 1 base, there was a span of 11 bases. Per the germline V gene, CDR1 is MNHEY and CDR2 is SMNVEV (reference sequence). DNA for the CDR3: TGTGCCAGCAGTTTACTACAGGGCTTGAACACCGGGGAGCTGTTTTTT. Its protein product is CASSLLQGLNTGELFF.

The chain employs TRBV19 and TRBJ2-7; no clear D. The germline V gene has CDR1 LNHDA and CDR2 SQIVND (reference sequence). The CDR3 has 13 residues. Deletions cut 2 bases from V and 3 bases from J, with 8 bases between. The DNA of the CDR3 is TGTGCCAGTAGTATACTTCCGGGCTACGAGCAGTACTTC. This codes for CASSILPGYEQYF.